The rows below give T cell receptor beta chains drawn from one sample of a study of response to subunit inactivated influenza vaccine. In TCRdb, the RT-PCR reads were re-called with MiXCR into one record per CDR3 protein. The sample carries 610,000 or so distinct CDR3 sequences, about 15% recorded once. Material: PBMCs from blood, obtained about 13 days after vaccination. Every receptor here comes from a man between 45 and 60 years old who received an inactivated influenza vaccine. CDR3s include the opening cysteine and the closing phenylalanine or tryptophan. Each record gives: CDR3 length, J gene, clone size, V gene, D gene, CDR3 DNA, CDR3 protein. D genes are given only for firm matches. Some rows have no size entry. The others give once, few or many, or a class for an expanded clone.

len: 15
j_gene: TRBJ2-4
abundance: few
v_gene: TRBV9
d_gene: .
CDR3nt: TGTGCCAGCAGCGTAGACCAGCGGGCCTCGGACATTCAGTACTTC
CDR3aa: CASSVDQRASDIQYF

len: 14
j_gene: TRBJ1-5
abundance: few
v_gene: TRBV28
d_gene: .
CDR3nt: TGTGCCAGCTCCCTCGGACAGCTGACTCAGCCCCAGCATTTT
CDR3aa: CASSLGQLTQPQHF

len: 17
j_gene: TRBJ1-5
abundance: .
v_gene: TRBV20-1
d_gene: TRBD1
CDR3nt: TGCAGTGCAACCCGACGGGACAGGGGGCGAGCTAATCAGCCCCAGCATTTT
CDR3aa: CSATRRDRGRANQPQHF

len: 13
j_gene: TRBJ2-7
abundance: .
v_gene: TRBV5-6
d_gene: .
CDR3nt: TGTGCCAGCAGCTTGCCAGTGGGGTACGAGCAGTACTTC
CDR3aa: CASSLPVGYEQYF

len: 14
j_gene: TRBJ2-7
abundance: .
v_gene: TRBV5-5
d_gene: TRBD2
CDR3nt: TGTGCCAGCAGCTTACCGCTAGCGGACCAGGGGCAGTACTTC
CDR3aa: CASSLPLADQGQYF

len: 17
j_gene: TRBJ2-2
abundance: few
v_gene: TRBV10-3
d_gene: .
CDR3nt: TGTGCCATCAGTGAGTCAAAGATGGCAGCAAACACCGGGGAGCTGTTTTTT
CDR3aa: CAISESKMAANTGELFF

len: 15
j_gene: TRBJ2-3
abundance: .
v_gene: TRBV6-2/TRBV6-3
d_gene: .
CDR3nt: TGTGCCAGCAGTAAGCGAACGGGAAGCACAGATACGCAGTATTTT
CDR3aa: CASSKRTGSTDTQYF

len: 15
j_gene: TRBJ1-4
abundance: .
v_gene: TRBV4-1
d_gene: .
CDR3nt: TGCGCCAGCAGCCAGGCCGGGACCAGAGGTGAAAAACTGTTTTTT
CDR3aa: CASSQAGTRGEKLFF

len: 17
j_gene: TRBJ2-2
abundance: .
v_gene: TRBV12-3/TRBV12-4
d_gene: TRBD2
CDR3nt: TGTGCCAGCAGTCCCATGGGGAGCGGGAGGGCCGCCGGGGAGCTGTTTTTT
CDR3aa: CASSPMGSGRAAGELFF

len: 14
j_gene: TRBJ2-7
abundance: .
v_gene: TRBV5-1
d_gene: .
CDR3nt: TGCGCCAGCAGCTTAGTTAACAGCCCCTGCGAGCAGTACTTC
CDR3aa: CASSLVNSPCEQYF

len: 15
j_gene: TRBJ1-4
abundance: few
v_gene: TRBV7-2
d_gene: .
CDR3nt: TGTGCCAGCAGCTTACCCCGGGGACTTAATGAAAAACTGTTTTTT
CDR3aa: CASSLPRGLNEKLFF

len: 14
j_gene: TRBJ1-2
abundance: .
v_gene: TRBV5-5
d_gene: .
CDR3nt: TGTGCCAGCAGCTTGGCCCAGGCAAAGGGCGGCTACACCTTC
CDR3aa: CASSLAQAKGGYTF

len: 16
j_gene: TRBJ2-1
abundance: few
v_gene: TRBV14
d_gene: TRBD2
CDR3nt: TGTGCCAGCAGCCAGGAGCGACTAGCGGCAATGGGGAAGCAGTTCTTC
CDR3aa: CASSQERLAAMGKQFF

len: 14
j_gene: TRBJ2-1
abundance: few
v_gene: TRBV20-1
d_gene: TRBD2
CDR3nt: TGCAGTGCTAGACTAGCGGGGGTCTACAATGAGCAGTTCTTC
CDR3aa: CSARLAGVYNEQFF

len: 13
j_gene: TRBJ2-3
abundance: .
v_gene: TRBV20-1
d_gene: TRBD2
CDR3nt: TGCAGTGCTTTCCTCGGGAGGGCTTTCACGCAGTATTTT
CDR3aa: CSAFLGRAFTQYF

len: 16
j_gene: TRBJ2-3
abundance: few
v_gene: TRBV20-1
d_gene: .
CDR3nt: TGCAGTGCTAGAGATTTTCGCGGGACCGGCACAGATACGCAGTATTTT
CDR3aa: CSARDFRGTGTDTQYF

len: 16
j_gene: TRBJ2-5
abundance: .
v_gene: TRBV9
d_gene: TRBD2
CDR3nt: TGTGCCAGCAGCGTAGCCAGCGGGGGGATCCAAGAGACCCAGTACTTC
CDR3aa: CASSVASGGIQETQYF

len: 15
j_gene: TRBJ1-6
abundance: .
v_gene: TRBV6-1
d_gene: .
CDR3nt: TGTGCCAGCTACCGAATGACAGGAACTAATTCACCCCTCCACTTT
CDR3aa: CASYRMTGTNSPLHF

len: 13
j_gene: TRBJ2-7
abundance: few
v_gene: TRBV5-1
d_gene: .
CDR3nt: TGCGCCAGCAGCTTCGTGGGGAGCAACGAGCAGTACTTC
CDR3aa: CASSFVGSNEQYF

len: 15
j_gene: TRBJ2-7
abundance: .
v_gene: TRBV11-2
d_gene: .
CDR3nt: TGTGCCAGCAGCGAGACCACCGGGACGCCCGTTGAGCAGTACTTC
CDR3aa: CASSETTGTPVEQYF

len: 16
j_gene: TRBJ2-5
abundance: few
v_gene: TRBV4-3
d_gene: .
CDR3nt: TGCGCCAGCAGCCAAGAGGAAAGTCGTCGTGGAGAGACCCAGTACTTC
CDR3aa: CASSQEESRRGETQYF

len: 15
j_gene: TRBJ1-2
abundance: .
v_gene: TRBV4-3
d_gene: .
CDR3nt: TGCGCCAGCAGCCAACACGGGCGGTGGGGGGATGGCTACACCTTC
CDR3aa: CASSQHGRWGDGYTF

len: 15
j_gene: TRBJ1-1
abundance: few
v_gene: TRBV5-6
d_gene: .
CDR3nt: TGTGCCAGCAAGTTCATTTCAACAGGGTTCACTGAAGCTTTCTTT
CDR3aa: CASKFISTGFTEAFF

len: 15
j_gene: TRBJ1-2
abundance: .
v_gene: TRBV4-3
d_gene: .
CDR3nt: TGCGCCAGCAGCCAGATACATGAAGCTAACTATGGCTACACCTTC
CDR3aa: CASSQIHEANYGYTF

len: 17
j_gene: TRBJ2-7
abundance: few
v_gene: TRBV12-3/TRBV12-4
d_gene: TRBD2
CDR3nt: TGTGCCAGCAGTTTAGGGGATTGGGGCGGGGGAGACTACGAGCAGTACTTC
CDR3aa: CASSLGDWGGGDYEQYF

len: 14
j_gene: TRBJ1-2
abundance: few
v_gene: TRBV2
d_gene: .
CDR3nt: TGTGCCAGCAGTGTACAGCGAGTTAACTATGGCTACACCTTC
CDR3aa: CASSVQRVNYGYTF

len: 12
j_gene: TRBJ2-3
abundance: few
v_gene: TRBV20-1
d_gene: TRBD2
CDR3nt: TGCAGTGCTAGGACTAGCGGAACGGCGCAGTATTTT
CDR3aa: CSARTSGTAQYF

len: 16
j_gene: TRBJ1-1
abundance: .
v_gene: TRBV21-1
d_gene: .
CDR3nt: TGTGCCAGCTTAAAAGCATTAGGGGGAAAGAACACTGAAGCTTTCTTT
CDR3aa: CASLKALGGKNTEAFF

len: 12
j_gene: TRBJ2-1
abundance: few
v_gene: TRBV11-2
d_gene: .
CDR3nt: TGTGCCAGCAGCTTAGTGTTGGATGAGCAGTTCTTC
CDR3aa: CASSLVLDEQFF

len: 13
j_gene: TRBJ1-6
abundance: many
v_gene: TRBV6-7
d_gene: TRBD1
CDR3nt: TGTGCCAGCAAGGACAGGGTCAATTCACCCCTCCACTTT
CDR3aa: CASKDRVNSPLHF

len: 13
j_gene: TRBJ2-3
abundance: few
v_gene: TRBV4-1
d_gene: .
CDR3nt: TGCGCCAGCAGCAGACGACAGCAAGATACGCAGTATTTT
CDR3aa: CASSRRQQDTQYF

len: 14
j_gene: TRBJ2-1
abundance: .
v_gene: TRBV29-1
d_gene: .
CDR3nt: TGCAGCGTTGAATTGGCTGGAGAATACAATGAGCAGTTCTTC
CDR3aa: CSVELAGEYNEQFF

len: 16
j_gene: TRBJ1-1
abundance: .
v_gene: TRBV6-5
d_gene: TRBD1
CDR3nt: TGTGCCAGCAGTTACTCGAGGCAGGGGGCGTACACTGAAGCTTTCTTT
CDR3aa: CASSYSRQGAYTEAFF

len: 16
j_gene: TRBJ1-5
abundance: few
v_gene: TRBV5-4
d_gene: .
CDR3nt: TGTGCCAGCAGCTTGGATGGGGGAGTTAGCAATCAGCCCCAGCATTTT
CDR3aa: CASSLDGGVSNQPQHF

len: 15
j_gene: TRBJ2-2
abundance: .
v_gene: TRBV5-1
d_gene: .
CDR3nt: TGCGCCAGCAGCTTGGCCTCTCTAGGCACCGGGGAGCCGTTTTTT
CDR3aa: CASSLASLGTGEPFF

len: 13
j_gene: TRBJ1-4
abundance: few
v_gene: TRBV30
d_gene: TRBD1
CDR3nt: TGTGCCTGGAAGACAGGGGGGGGCGAAAAACTGTTTTTT
CDR3aa: CAWKTGGGEKLFF

len: 17
j_gene: TRBJ2-4
abundance: few
v_gene: TRBV7-8
d_gene: TRBD2
CDR3nt: TGTGCCAGCTGCCCTTGGTCCGCCGGGACTATCGAAAACATTCAGTACTTC
CDR3aa: CASCPWSAGTIENIQYF

len: 14
j_gene: TRBJ2-5
abundance: few
v_gene: TRBV6-5
d_gene: .
CDR3nt: TGTGCCAGCAGTTACGGTGAAGCCCAAGAGACCCAGTACTTC
CDR3aa: CASSYGEAQETQYF

len: 17
j_gene: TRBJ2-2
abundance: .
v_gene: TRBV7-2
d_gene: TRBD2
CDR3nt: TGTGCCAGCAGCTTACTGCTAGCGGGGGCCCGCACCGGGGAGCTGTTTTTT
CDR3aa: CASSLLLAGARTGELFF

len: 15
j_gene: TRBJ1-6
abundance: few
v_gene: TRBV7-2
d_gene: .
CDR3nt: TGTGCCAGCAGCTTTGAAAGGGCGGATAATTCACCCCTCCACTTT
CDR3aa: CASSFERADNSPLHF

len: 12
j_gene: TRBJ2-7
abundance: .
v_gene: TRBV3-1
d_gene: .
CDR3nt: TGTGCCAGCAGCCAAGGAAGGAGCGAGCAGTACTTC
CDR3aa: CASSQGRSEQYF

len: 20
j_gene: TRBJ2-1
abundance: .
v_gene: TRBV11-2
d_gene: TRBD2
CDR3nt: TGTGCCAGCCCCCGAGAGATAGCGGGAGAACCCCACAACTCCTACAATGAGCAGTTCTTC
CDR3aa: CASPREIAGEPHNSYNEQFF

len: 20
j_gene: TRBJ2-5
abundance: few
v_gene: TRBV28
d_gene: TRBD2
CDR3nt: TGTGCCAGCAGTCACCAAAAGCGACCCGGACTAGCGGGGGGTTTCGAGACCCAGTACTTC
CDR3aa: CASSHQKRPGLAGGFETQYF

len: 12
j_gene: TRBJ2-4
abundance: .
v_gene: TRBV7-2
d_gene: .
CDR3nt: TGTGCCAGCAGCCGACCTAGGGAGGTTTGGTACTTC
CDR3aa: CASSRPREVWYF

len: 14
j_gene: TRBJ2-5
abundance: many
v_gene: TRBV20-1
d_gene: .
CDR3nt: TGCAGTGCTAGTCCCGTAACTAGATCAGAGACCCAGTACTTC
CDR3aa: CSASPVTRSETQYF

len: 15
j_gene: TRBJ2-5
abundance: few
v_gene: TRBV5-1
d_gene: TRBD2
CDR3nt: TGCGCCAGCAGCCCGACCTGGGGGGGCCAAGAGACCCAGTACTTC
CDR3aa: CASSPTWGGQETQYF

len: 15
j_gene: TRBJ1-1
abundance: many
v_gene: TRBV5-1
d_gene: .
CDR3nt: TGCGCCAGCACCAGCAGGGGCCGGAGGAACACTGAAGCTTTCTTT
CDR3aa: CASTSRGRRNTEAFF

len: 16
j_gene: TRBJ2-2
abundance: .
v_gene: TRBV29-1
d_gene: .
CDR3nt: TGCAGCGTTGAAGTTCTGACCTCAGGTAGCACCGGGGAGCTGTTTTTT
CDR3aa: CSVEVLTSGSTGELFF

len: 16
j_gene: TRBJ2-5
abundance: .
v_gene: TRBV7-9
d_gene: TRBD1
CDR3nt: TGTGCCAGCAGCTTATGGGACGGGACAGGGAAAGAGACCCAGTACTTC
CDR3aa: CASSLWDGTGKETQYF

len: 14
j_gene: TRBJ2-2
abundance: few
v_gene: TRBV10-3
d_gene: .
CDR3nt: TGTGCCATCAGTGAGGGGGTTTCCACCGGGGAGCTGTTTTTT
CDR3aa: CAISEGVSTGELFF

len: 17
j_gene: TRBJ2-7
abundance: .
v_gene: TRBV11-1
d_gene: .
CDR3nt: TGTGCCAGCAGCTTAGAGAGGTCGACAGCGTTCTCCTACGAGCAGTACTTC
CDR3aa: CASSLERSTAFSYEQYF